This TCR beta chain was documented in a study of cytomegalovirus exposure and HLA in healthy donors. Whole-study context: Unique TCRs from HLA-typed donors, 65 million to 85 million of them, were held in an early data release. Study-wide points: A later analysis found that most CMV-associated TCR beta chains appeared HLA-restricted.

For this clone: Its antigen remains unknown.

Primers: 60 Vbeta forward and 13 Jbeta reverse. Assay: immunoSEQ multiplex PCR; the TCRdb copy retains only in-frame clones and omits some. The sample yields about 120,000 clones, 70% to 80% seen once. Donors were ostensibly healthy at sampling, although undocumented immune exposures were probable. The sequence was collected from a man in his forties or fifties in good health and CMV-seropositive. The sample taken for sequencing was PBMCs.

In DNA form, the CDR3 reads TGCGCCAGCAGCCAAGATCAGCGCGGGAGGGCTCTGAACACCGGGGAGCTGTTTTTT. Translated, it gives CASSQDQRGRALNTGELFF. V gene TRBV4-1 combines with J gene TRBJ2-2; 9 positions match TRBD2. Germline V gene data show CDR1 as MGHRA and CDR2 as YSYEKL. The CDR3 totals 19 residues. V lost 0 bases to trimming and J lost 1 base; unmatched junction nucleotides: 9.